This T cell receptor (beta chain) stems from a study of T cell changes during pregnancy in multiple sclerosis (dated by TCRdb to about 2019). Regarding the study in general: The study looked at changes in the T cell repertoire across pregnancy in women with multiple sclerosis.

The library was obtained by the immunoSEQ multiplex PCR assay. TCRdb carries this immuneACCESS record with in-frame sequences only. Its versions omit some clonotypes, under half of them owing to an unresolved V gene in the studies checked, with the rest unexplained. The sample table lists under 60,000 clones, over 80% of them with a count of one. In total, the top ten clones hold approximately 10% of the sample. The CDR3, from cysteine to phenylalanine, totals 14 residues. Only the CDR3 part of the read is kept: 42 bases, read in frame from the first base. In the germline V gene, CDR1 corresponds to MNHEY and CDR2 to SVGAGI. Trimming removed 1 base from V and 4 bases from J, leaving 9 bases between the germline ends. Notes on this clone: The antigen it recognizes is unknown. The record has no base qualities; no much larger clone is one base away.

This material consisted of CD8+ T cells from peripheral blood mononuclear cells, taken after pregnancy. The rearrangement joined TRBV6-5 to TRBJ2-3; the D gene is possibly TRBD2, with 6 bases matching. The receptor comes from a female donor with multiple sclerosis, enrolled in a pregnancy study. Read as DNA, the sequence is TGTGCCAGCAGTTACTGGGAGGCCTCAGATACGCAGTATTTT. This is translated as CASSYWEASDTQYF.